The T cell receptor (beta chain) under discussion was sequenced for a study of shared T cell receptors in the human thymus. CDR1 is MDHEN, CDR2 SYDVKM, per germline. J was trimmed by 12 bases and V by 7 bases; bases with no gene match: 21. The CDR3 runs to 16 residues. Libraries were prepared by immunoSEQ multiplex PCR; TCRdb keeps only in-frame clonotypes and omits some of them. The sample gives 540,000 or so clones, about 80% of which show up once; about 0.013% is in the top ten. These data are also associated with another study on human thymus T cells. Turning to that study: Healthy Finnish infants undergoing corrective surgery for congenital heart defects were used as donors. Thymus was obtained from resections taken during corrective heart surgery. Across thymic and blood repertoires, the usage of V and J genes appeared to be biased. Unrelated people showed highly overlapping thymic repertoires, related research reported.

The source material was thymocytes. The clonotype comes from a boy under two years old with a congenital heart defect. The chain recombines TRBV28 with TRBJ2-1, with TRBD1 identical over 7 bases. CDR3 coding DNA: TGTGCCAGCACCTCTTATACGGGACAGAGCCTTCATGGGCAGTTCTTC. Its protein product is CASTSYTGQSLHGQFF.